The 31 T cell receptor beta chains listed next were all sequenced from one sample in a study of regulatory T cells in long-lasting Graves disease. iRepertoire HTBI primers and Arm-PCR of CDR3 regions built TCR beta libraries. TCRdb independently ran MiXCR on the multiplex PCR reads; one entry per CDR3 protein. Counted here are roughly 500,000 distinct CDR3 sequences, 13% occurring once; the ten biggest clones make up roughly a tenth. Indicated time point: newly diagnosed GD, antithyroid drugs for less than 3 months. TCR sequences were obtained from RNA taken from PBMCs. These data also formed part of another study, on T cells in Graves' hyperthyroidism and ophthalmopathy.

Here the sequenced sample was peripheral blood mononuclear cells (PBMCs), taken at new diagnosis, from a patient treated with antithyroid drugs. The receptors derive from a man aged 25-45 years with Graves disease.

This clonotype was observed many times. The V and J genes are TRBV2 and TRBJ2-5; D is ambiguous. The germline V gene has CDR1 SNHLY and CDR2 FYNNEI. The CDR3 sequence is 13 residues long. Trimming stripped 6 bases from V and 5 bases from J, with 13 bases between. CDR3 bases: TGTGCCAGCAGAAATCTCTTAACGGAGACCCAGTACTTC. Translation gives CASRNLLTETQYF.

This clonotype has ten or more counts. J is TRBJ1-6 and V is TRBV20-1; TRBD1 matches at 8 bases. Germline V gene lookup returns CDR1 DFQATT and CDR2 SNEGSKA (reference sequence). Trimming at V came to 6 bases and at J to 9 bases, leaving 10 bases not matched to a gene. This CDR3 has 14 residues. This CDR3 is CSARQGTFLSPLHF. The CDR3 nucleotides are TGCAGTGCGAGACAGGGGACGTTTCTTTCACCCCTCCACTTT.

Worth noting for this clonotype: A much larger clone differs from this one at a single base, so this may be a read error. The genes are TRBV27 and TRBJ1-1; D is undetermined. This CDR3 is built from 17 residues. CDR1 and CDR2 (germline): MNHEY, SMNVEV (reference sequence). CDR3 protein: CASSVLAFELGNTGAFF. CDR3 sequence (DNA): TGTGCCAGCAGTGTACTCGCGTTCGAGCTGGGGAACACTGGAGCTTTCTTT.

In its sample, this clonotype was seen many times. CDR3 protein: CASSRGQGIRNIQYF. The CDR3 coding sequence is TGCGCCAGCAGCAGGGGACAGGGGATTCGGAACATTCAGTACTTC. The J gene is TRBJ2-4, the V gene TRBV5-1; TRBD1 matches at 10 bases. From germline, CDR1 is SGHRS and CDR2 YFSETQ. CDR3 length: 15 residues. The V gene end was trimmed by 4 bases and the J gene end by 7 bases; junction bases not matched to a gene: 8. Based on the CDR3 plus reference TRBV5-1 and TRBJ2-4, the full variable domain is KAGVTQTPRYLIKTRGQQVTLSCSPISGHRSVSWYQQTPGQGLQFLFEYFSETQRNKGNFPGRFSGRQFSNSRSEMNVSTLELGDSALYLCASSRGQGIRNIQYFGAGTRLSVL.

This clonotype occurred many times. The chain is built from TRBV6-2 or TRBV6-3 and TRBJ2-5; 8 positions agree with TRBD1. The CDR3 length is 17 residues. The germline V gene encodes CDR1 MNHEY and CDR2 SVGEGT. Trimming removed 8 bases from V and 7 bases from J; junction bases left unmatched: 21. CDR3 amino acids: CASGPGTTRRDRGTQYF. Written as DNA, the CDR3 is TGTGCCAGCGGCCCCGGGACCACAAGAAGAGACAGGGGGACCCAGTACTTC.

About this clonotype itself: A much larger clone lies one base from this, so it may be a read error. The chain couples TRBV12-3 or TRBV12-4 to TRBJ2-2, with 7 positions matching TRBD1. The V gene end was trimmed by 11 bases and the J gene end by 1 base; junction bases not matched to a gene: 13. The CDR3 covers 16 residues. CDR3 in amino acids: CAGTTEGGLNTGELFF. In DNA form, the CDR3 reads TGTGCCGGCACCACGGAAGGGGGCCTGAACACCGGGGAGCTGTTTTTT.

This clonotype came up many times. V and J are TRBV6-1 and TRBJ2-7, with 11 bases lining up with TRBD2. The ends lost 6 bases at V and 7 bases at J; junction bases unmatched: 14. CDR1 is MNHNS and CDR2 is SASEGT in the germline V gene. This CDR3 is 16 amino acids long. The CDR3 reads CASRKGLAVILGEQYF. The CDR3, as DNA: TGTGCCAGCAGAAAGGGACTAGCGGTTATCTTGGGGGAGCAGTACTTC.

This clonotype was found a few times. V usage is TRBV5-1 and J usage is TRBJ2-1; D might be TRBD2 (5 bases). Germline V gene sequence: CDR1 SGHRS, CDR2 YFSETQ. This CDR3 contains 13 residues. The germline V and J ends were trimmed by 8 bases and 8 bases, with 17 bases remaining between them. The CDR3 spells CASSRETGDEQFF. CDR3 nucleotides: TGCGCCAGTAGTAGGGAAACCGGGGATGAGCAGTTCTTC.

The V gene is TRBV5-5, the J gene TRBJ1-1, with 9 bases identical to TRBD1. The CDR3 is 14 amino acids. Germline CDR1 SGHKS, CDR2 YYEKEE (reference sequence). V lost 2 bases and J lost 9; bases outside the gene matches: 8. CDR3 amino acids: CASSLPGQGGKAFF. The CDR3 DNA sequence: TGTGCCAGCAGCTTACCGGGACAGGGCGGAAAAGCTTTCTTT.

This clonotype came up a few times. CDR3 region: CASRTSGSGNRETQYF. The CDR3 DNA follows: TGTGCCAGCAGGACTAGCGGGAGTGGGAATCGGGAGACCCAGTACTTC. The rearrangement uses TRBV6-1 and TRBJ2-5; 12 nucleotides line up with TRBD2. V dropped 6 bases and J dropped 5; count of bases not matched to a gene: 10. The CDR3 length is 16 residues. CDR1 MNHNS and CDR2 SASEGT come from the germline V gene.

This clonotype was seen a few times. The chain links TRBV5-1 to TRBJ2-5, with 9 positions matching TRBD2. V lost 3 bases and J lost 3; bases outside the gene matches: 3. The V gene's germline CDR1 is SGHRS and CDR2 YFSETQ. This CDR3 region has 14 residues. The CDR3 loop reads CASSWVAGEETQYF. CDR3 DNA: TGCGCCAGCAGCTGGGTAGCGGGAGAAGAGACCCAGTACTTC. Drawing the rest from reference TRBV5-1 and TRBJ2-5, the complete variable domain is KAGVTQTPRYLIKTRGQQVTLSCSPISGHRSVSWYQQTPGQGLQFLFEYFSETQRNKGNFPGRFSGRQFSNSRSEMNVSTLELGDSALYLCASSWVAGEETQYFGPGTRLLVL.

This clonotype has ten or more counts. The J gene is TRBJ1-1, the V gene TRBV20-1; D is unresolved. This CDR3 spans 13 amino acids. V gave up 1 base and J gave up 5 bases, with 11 bases separating them. Germline lookup yields CDR1 DFQATT and CDR2 SNEGSKA (reference sequence). CDR3 in DNA: TGCAGTGCTAGAGGGGAGTCGGAGACTGAAGCTTTCTTT. Translating it yields CSARGESETEAFF.

This clonotype was seen a few times. The chain joins TRBV7-2 to TRBJ2-1; 7 bases fit TRBD2. Germline loops: CDR1 SGHTA, CDR2 FQGNSA. The CDR3 extends over 18 amino acids. Trimming cost V 3 bases and J 3 bases; bases outside gene matches: 14. The CDR3: CASSLFRERDKNYNEQFF. CDR3 sequence (DNA): TGTGCCAGCAGCTTGTTTCGGGAGCGGGATAAAAACTACAATGAGCAGTTCTTC.

This clonotype occurred many times. This rearrangement joins TRBV2 to TRBJ1-2, with D possibly being TRBD1 (6 bases). This CDR3 is 14 amino acids long. V was clipped by 6 bases and J by 2 bases, with 13 bases between them. CDR1 is SNHLY, CDR2 FYNNEI, per germline. Here the CDR3 reads CASRITTGNYGYTF. In nucleotides, the CDR3 is TGTGCCAGCAGGATAACAACAGGGAACTATGGCTACACCTTC.

This clonotype was observed at least ten times. This chain uses TRBV5-1 with TRBJ1-2; D perhaps matches TRBD1 (6 bases). Trimming cost V 2 bases and J 4 bases, with 12 bases left between them. Germline CDR1 and CDR2: SGHRS and YFSETQ. There are 14 residues in the CDR3. As DNA, the CDR3 is TGCGCCAGCAGCTTCCCCGGGACAAGCTATGGCTACACCTTC. It codes for CASSFPGTSYGYTF.

In its sample, this clonotype was seen many times. V usage is TRBV29-1 and J usage is TRBJ2-7; possibly TRBD2 for D (5 bases). The ends were cut back, 7 bases at V and 2 bases at J, with 12 bases in the middle. Germline loops: CDR1 SQVTM, CDR2 ANQGSEA. The CDR3 totals 12 residues. The CDR3 nucleotides are TGCAGCGCCCTGTTCGGGGCCTACGAGCAGTACTTC. As protein: CSALFGAYEQYF.

In its sample, this clonotype was seen many times. The chain carries TRBV11-2 and TRBJ2-3; 10 bases align to TRBD2. Trimming at V came to 5 bases and at J to 4 bases, leaving 6 bases not matched to a gene. The CDR3 consists of 15 residues. CDR1 is SGHAT, CDR2 FQNNGV, per germline. The chain's CDR3 is CASSLSGRAADTQYF. CDR3 DNA sequence: TGTGCCAGCAGCCTAAGCGGGAGGGCCGCAGATACGCAGTATTTT.

To note about this clonotype: A far larger clone lies a single base away; this is likely a read error. The chain links TRBV7-2 to TRBJ2-1; D ambiguous. The V and J ends lost 5 bases and 9 bases respectively, with 11 bases between them. The CDR3 is made up of 12 amino acids. Germline V gene lookup returns CDR1 SGHTA and CDR2 FQGNSA. The CDR3 DNA reads as TGTGCCAGCAGCCACAAGTGGACTGAGCAGTTCTTC. Residues: CASSHKWTEQFF.

Many counts were recorded for this clonotype. The chain is built from TRBV30 and TRBJ2-1; TRBD2 agrees at 10 bases. Near its end, the DNA agrees better with TRBJ2-5, so the J call may be wrong. The CDR3 length is 14 residues. Germline CDR1 GTSNPN, CDR2 SVGIG (reference sequence). The CDR3 bases are TGTGCCTGGAACCGGCTAGCGGGAGTAGAGACCCAGTACTTC. Translation: CAWNRLAGVETQYF.

This clonotype was observed a few times. V usage is TRBV24-1 and J usage is TRBJ2-1; perhaps TRBD2 as D (7 bases). This CDR3 is 19 amino acids long. Germline V gene lookup returns CDR1 KGHDR and CDR2 SFDVKD. Deletions cut 1 base from V and 6 bases from J, with 24 bases between. CDR3 nucleotide sequence: TGTGCCACCAGTGATTTAGGCCCCCAAAGGGGGGGGCGTAGCAATGAGCAGTTCTTC. Its protein is CATSDLGPQRGGRSNEQFF.

The chain combines TRBV4-1 with TRBJ2-1; tentatively, D is TRBD2 (5 bases). Per the germline V gene, CDR1 is MGHRA and CDR2 is YSYEKL. Trimming shortened V by 4 bases and J by 9 bases, and 22 bases separated the two germline ends. This CDR3 has 16 amino acids. In DNA, the CDR3 is TGCGCCAGCAGCCGCTCGGAGGTAACGGGCGTGGGTGAGCAGTTCTTC. This encodes CASSRSEVTGVGEQFF.

This clonotype was counted a few times. This may stem from a read error, because a much larger clone lies one nucleotide away. The chain combines TRBV7-9 with TRBJ2-5; TRBD2 is a possible D gene (7 bases). The CDR3 extends over 14 amino acids. Germline V gene sequence: CDR1 SEHNR, CDR2 FQNEAQ (reference sequence). The CDR3 loop reads CASTLRGPQETQCF. Here the CDR3 DNA reads TGTGCCAGCACTTTGCGGGGGCCCCAAGAGACCCAGTGCTTC.

The table lists this clonotype with many counts. The V gene is TRBV27, the J gene TRBJ2-5; 10 nucleotides match TRBD1. Germline lookup yields CDR1 MNHEY and CDR2 SMNVEV (reference sequence). V lost 1 base, J lost 5 bases, and 4 bases stayed unmatched. The CDR3 loop spans 15 amino acids. CDR3 nucleotides: TGTGCCAGCAGTTTATACGGGACAGGGGTGGAGACCCAGTACTTC. Its translation: CASSLYGTGVETQYF.

This clonotype has ten or more counts. The chain combines TRBV11-2 with TRBJ2-7; perhaps D is TRBD1 or TRBD2 (7 bases each). The V gene's germline CDR1 is SGHAT and CDR2 FQNNGV. With 6 bases removed from V and 3 bases from J, the gap between germline ends came to 21 bases. This CDR3 contains 16 residues. The CDR3 is CASSLQGGVPYYEQYF. CDR3 bases: TGTGCCAGCAGTCTCCAGGGGGGGGTCCCCTACTACGAGCAGTACTTC.

This clonotype was seen a handful of times. The V gene is TRBV7-3, the J gene TRBJ2-7, with D tentatively TRBD2 (5 bases). The germline V gene encodes CDR1 SGHTA and CDR2 FQGTGA. Trimming pared 1 base from V and 0 bases from J, leaving 22 bases between. This CDR3 comprises 19 residues. The CDR3 DNA sequence: TGTGCCAGCAGCTTAAGGATAGGTGACGGGTTAACTAGCTCCTACGAGCAGTACTTC. This gives the protein CASSLRIGDGLTSSYEQYF.

For this clonotype: A much larger clone lies a single base off, so this may be a read error. V is TRBV3-1 and J is TRBJ2-7; D possibly corresponds to TRBD1 (5 bases). Germline CDR1 reads LGHDT; CDR2 reads YNNKEL (reference sequence). The CDR3 runs 13 residues. In nucleotides, the CDR3 is TGTGCCAGCGGCCAAAGGGGCAGTGCCGAGCAGTACTTC. Its protein product is CASGQRGSAEQYF.

This chain links TRBV29-1 with TRBJ2-7, with D perhaps matching TRBD2 (5 bases). Germline V lookup: CDR1 SQVTM, CDR2 ANQGSEA. This CDR3 has 14 residues. V was pared by 6 bases and J by 1 base, with 16 bases between. The CDR3 DNA follows: TGCAGCGTCTCTATGACGGGCGGGTCCTACGAGCAGTACTTC. It codes for CSVSMTGGSYEQYF.

This clonotype was recorded many times. V is TRBV27 and J is TRBJ1-2, with D hard to call. Trimming removed 6 bases from V and 8 bases from J, with 22 bases in between. This CDR3 is built from 15 residues. CDR1 and CDR2 (germline): MNHEY, SMNVEV (reference sequence). CDR3 residues: CASSPGPLLSGGYTF. Written as DNA, the CDR3 is TGTGCCAGCAGCCCGGGCCCGCTCCTAAGTGGAGGCTACACCTTC.

This clonotype has at least ten counts. The chain is built from TRBV3-1 and TRBJ2-1; D possibly corresponds to TRBD2 (6 bases). Germline CDR1 is LGHDT and CDR2 is YNNKEL (reference sequence). V was cut by 4 bases and J by 8 bases, with 15 bases left in between. CDR3 length: 14 amino acids. The CDR3 DNA reads as TGTGCCAGCAGCCTTGAGGGCATAGCGGATGAGCAGTTCTTC. Its translation is CASSLEGIADEQFF.

This clonotype occurred a few times. J is TRBJ2-5 and V is TRBV7-3; D call uncertain. V lost 5 bases to trimming and J lost 1 base, with 8 bases between them. Germline-derived CDR1 and CDR2 are SGHTA and FQGTGA. The CDR3 totals 13 residues. CDR3 residues: CASSVRAQETQYF. DNA of the CDR3: TGTGCCAGCAGCGTCCGGGCCCAAGAGACCCAGTACTTC.

This clonotype was observed at least ten times. The V call is TRBV5-1, the J call TRBJ1-2; tentative D call: TRBD1 (5 bases). Germline V lookup: CDR1 SGHRS, CDR2 YFSETQ. This CDR3 has 11 residues. V was trimmed by 6 bases and J by 9 bases, leaving 12 bases between them. CDR3 residues: CASIPRASYTF. Here the CDR3 DNA reads TGCGCCAGCATCCCCAGGGCGAGCTACACCTTC.